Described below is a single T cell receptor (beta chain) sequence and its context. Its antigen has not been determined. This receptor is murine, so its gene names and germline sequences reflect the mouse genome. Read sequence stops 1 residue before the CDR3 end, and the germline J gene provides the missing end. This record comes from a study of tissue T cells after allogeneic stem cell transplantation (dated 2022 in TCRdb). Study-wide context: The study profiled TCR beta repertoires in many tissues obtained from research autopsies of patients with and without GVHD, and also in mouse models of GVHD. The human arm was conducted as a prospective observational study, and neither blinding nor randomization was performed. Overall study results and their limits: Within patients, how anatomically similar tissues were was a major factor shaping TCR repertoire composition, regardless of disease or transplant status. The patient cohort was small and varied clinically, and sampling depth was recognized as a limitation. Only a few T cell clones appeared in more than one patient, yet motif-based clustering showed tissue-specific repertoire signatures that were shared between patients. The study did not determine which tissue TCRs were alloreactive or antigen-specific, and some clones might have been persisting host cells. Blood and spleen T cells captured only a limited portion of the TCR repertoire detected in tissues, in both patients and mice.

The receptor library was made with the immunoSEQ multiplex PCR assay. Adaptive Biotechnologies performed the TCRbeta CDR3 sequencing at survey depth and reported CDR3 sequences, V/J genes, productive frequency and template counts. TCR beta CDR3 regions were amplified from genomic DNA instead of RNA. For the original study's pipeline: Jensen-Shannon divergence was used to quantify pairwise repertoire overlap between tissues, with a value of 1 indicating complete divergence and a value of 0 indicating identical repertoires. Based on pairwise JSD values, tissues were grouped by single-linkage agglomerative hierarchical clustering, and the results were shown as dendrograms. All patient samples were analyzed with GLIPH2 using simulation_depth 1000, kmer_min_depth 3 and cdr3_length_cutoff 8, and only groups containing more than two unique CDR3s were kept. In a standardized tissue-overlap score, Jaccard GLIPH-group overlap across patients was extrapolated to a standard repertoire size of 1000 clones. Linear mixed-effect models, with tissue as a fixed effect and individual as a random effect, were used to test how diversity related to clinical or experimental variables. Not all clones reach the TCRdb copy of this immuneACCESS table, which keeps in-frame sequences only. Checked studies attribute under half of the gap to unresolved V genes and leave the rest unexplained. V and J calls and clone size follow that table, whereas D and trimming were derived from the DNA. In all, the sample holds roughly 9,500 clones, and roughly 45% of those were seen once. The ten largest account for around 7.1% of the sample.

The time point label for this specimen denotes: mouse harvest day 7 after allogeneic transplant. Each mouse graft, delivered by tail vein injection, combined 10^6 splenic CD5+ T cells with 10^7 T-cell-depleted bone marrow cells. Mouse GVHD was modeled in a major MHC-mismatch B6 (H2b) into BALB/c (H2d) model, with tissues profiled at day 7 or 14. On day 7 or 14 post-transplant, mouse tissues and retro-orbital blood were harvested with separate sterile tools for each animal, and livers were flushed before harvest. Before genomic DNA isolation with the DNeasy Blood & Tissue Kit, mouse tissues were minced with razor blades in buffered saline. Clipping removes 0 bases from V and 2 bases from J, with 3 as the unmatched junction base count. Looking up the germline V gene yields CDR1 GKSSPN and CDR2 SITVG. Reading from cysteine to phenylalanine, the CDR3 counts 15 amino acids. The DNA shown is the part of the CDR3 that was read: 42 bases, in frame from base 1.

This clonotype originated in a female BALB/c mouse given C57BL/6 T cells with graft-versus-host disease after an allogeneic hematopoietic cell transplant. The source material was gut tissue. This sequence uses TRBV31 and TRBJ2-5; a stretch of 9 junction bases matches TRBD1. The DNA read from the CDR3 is TGTGCCTGGAGTCTAGGGACAGGGAGCCAAGACACCCAGTAC. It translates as CAWSLGTGSQDTQY. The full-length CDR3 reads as CAWSLGTGSQDTQYF.